What follows are 2 T cell receptor beta chains derived from one specimen sequenced in a study of blood T cell repertoires in COVID-19. The table came from immunoSEQ multiplex PCR; TCRdb's copy has only in-frame clones and leaves some out. The top ten clones hold approximately 22% of a sample with tens of thousands of clones, roughly 79% of them seen once. Material: peripheral blood. These receptors all stem from a woman between 65 and 79 years old with acute or convalescent COVID-19.

The chain uses TRBV19 and TRBJ1-1, with TRBD1 identical over 10 bases. Germline V gene data show CDR1 as LNHDA and CDR2 as SQIVND (reference sequence). Unmatched junction bases numbered 1, after V lost 3 bases and J lost 0 bases. This CDR3 has 15 residues. CDR3 in DNA: TGTGCCAGTAGTATGGGACAGGGGTTGAACACTGAAGCTTTCTTT. It yields the protein CASSMGQGLNTEAFF.

The rearrangement links TRBV7-9 to TRBJ2-3; TRBD2 matches 10 bases. Germline CDR1 and CDR2: SEHNR and FQNEAQ (reference sequence). This CDR3 has 16 amino acids. V dropped 5 bases and J dropped 2; count of bases not matched to a gene: 7. CDR3 in DNA: TGTGCCAGCAGCCCCGGACTAGCGGTATTCACAGATACGCAGTATTTT. Its protein product is CASSPGLAVFTDTQYF.